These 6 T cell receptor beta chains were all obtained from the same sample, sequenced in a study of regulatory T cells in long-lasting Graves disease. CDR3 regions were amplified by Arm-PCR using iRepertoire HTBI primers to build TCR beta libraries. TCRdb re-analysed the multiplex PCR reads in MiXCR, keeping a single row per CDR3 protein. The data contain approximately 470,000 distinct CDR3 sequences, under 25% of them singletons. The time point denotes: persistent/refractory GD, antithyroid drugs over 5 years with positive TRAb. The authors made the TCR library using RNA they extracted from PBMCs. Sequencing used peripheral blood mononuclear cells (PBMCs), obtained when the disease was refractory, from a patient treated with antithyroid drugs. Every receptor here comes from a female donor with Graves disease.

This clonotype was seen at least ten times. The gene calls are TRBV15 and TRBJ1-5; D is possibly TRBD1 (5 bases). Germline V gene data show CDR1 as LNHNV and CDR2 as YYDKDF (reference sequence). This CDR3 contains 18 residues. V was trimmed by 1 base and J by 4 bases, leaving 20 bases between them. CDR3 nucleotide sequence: TGTGCCACCAGCAGAGCCGATGGGGGAGGGAGGAAAAATCAGCCCCAGCATTTT. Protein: CATSRADGGGRKNQPQHF.

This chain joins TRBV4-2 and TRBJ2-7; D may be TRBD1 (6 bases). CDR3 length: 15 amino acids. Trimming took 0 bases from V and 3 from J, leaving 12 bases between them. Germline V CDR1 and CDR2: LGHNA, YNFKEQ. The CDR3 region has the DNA TGTGCCAGCAGCCAAGATCGGGACACGTACTACGAGCAGTACTTC. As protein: CASSQDRDTYYEQYF.

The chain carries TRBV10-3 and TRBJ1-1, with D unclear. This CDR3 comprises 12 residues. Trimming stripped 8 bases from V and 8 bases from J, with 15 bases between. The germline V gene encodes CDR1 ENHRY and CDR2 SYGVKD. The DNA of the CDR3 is TGTGCCATCGGAAGGAGTTGGGGAGAAGCTTTCTTT. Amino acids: CAIGRSWGEAFF.

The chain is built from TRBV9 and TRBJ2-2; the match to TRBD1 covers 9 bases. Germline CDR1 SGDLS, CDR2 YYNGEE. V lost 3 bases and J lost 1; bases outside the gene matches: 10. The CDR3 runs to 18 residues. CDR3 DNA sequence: TGTGCCAGCAGCGCGCGGACAGGGGAAATAGTGAACACCGGGGAGCTGTTTTTT. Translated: CASSARTGEIVNTGELFF.

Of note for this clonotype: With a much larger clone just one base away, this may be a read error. The CDR3: CTSSFDLRAFF. CDR3 coding DNA: TGTACCAGCAGTTTCGACTTACGGGCTTTCTTT. The chain has TRBV28 and TRBJ1-1; D not certain. Germline assignment: CDR1 MDHEN and CDR2 SYDVKM. The CDR3 consists of 11 residues.

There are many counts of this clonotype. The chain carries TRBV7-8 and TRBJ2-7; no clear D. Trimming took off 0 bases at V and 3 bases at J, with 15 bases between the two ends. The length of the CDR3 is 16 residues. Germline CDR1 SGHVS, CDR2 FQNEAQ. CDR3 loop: CASSLAFGSLNYEQYF. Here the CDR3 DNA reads TGTGCCAGCAGCTTAGCATTCGGGTCGTTAAACTACGAGCAGTACTTC. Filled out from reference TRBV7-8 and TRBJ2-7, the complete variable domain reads GAGVSQSPRYKVAKRGQDVALRCDPISGHVSLFWYQQALGQGPEFLTYFQNEAQLDKSGLPSDRFFAERPEGSVSTLKIQRTQQEDSAVYLCASSLAFGSLNYEQYFGPGTRLTVT.